This is a list of T cell receptor beta chains from one sample in a study of lymphopenia after photon versus proton radiotherapy. Method: immunoSEQ multiplex PCR; TCRdb's copy keeps in-frame clones and lacks some. The data show 150,000 to 200,000 clones, around 85% seen once. The sequences come from peripheral blood, collected from a patient treated with photon-based radiotherapy. Receptor source: a man aged 45-60 years with gastric cancer. CDR3s include the opening cysteine and the closing phenylalanine or tryptophan. Each record gives: clone size, V gene, D gene, J gene, CDR3 DNA, CDR3 protein. The D gene is left open where the match is weak. Part of the rows lack a size; the others show once, few, many or a class for expanded clones.

clone_size: .; v_call: TRBV10-3; d_call: TRBD2; j_call: TRBJ2-7; cdr3_nt: TGTGCCACCAGACTAGCGGAGTCTTATATCGGGCAGTACTTC; cdr3_aa: CATRLAESYIGQYF
clone_size: .; v_call: TRBV11-2; d_call: .; j_call: TRBJ2-3; cdr3_nt: TGTGCCAGCAGCTTAGATGCCGGGAGCACAGATACGCAGTATTTT; cdr3_aa: CASSLDAGSTDTQYF
clone_size: few; v_call: TRBV19; d_call: .; j_call: TRBJ1-2; cdr3_nt: TGTGCCAGTAGTATAGGATACTTCTACACCTTC; cdr3_aa: CASSIGYFYTF
clone_size: .; v_call: TRBV14; d_call: .; j_call: TRBJ1-6; cdr3_nt: TGTGCCAGCAGCCAAGCCGGGGACGGACCCAATTCACCCCTCCACTTT; cdr3_aa: CASSQAGDGPNSPLHF
clone_size: .; v_call: TRBV15; d_call: TRBD1; j_call: TRBJ1-2; cdr3_nt: TGTGCCACCAGCAGAGGCTCTCGTCCGGGGACAGGCTTTGATGGCTACACCTTC; cdr3_aa: CATSRGSRPGTGFDGYTF
clone_size: .; v_call: TRBV5-6; d_call: TRBD1; j_call: TRBJ2-5; cdr3_nt: TGTGCCAGCAGCCTCCGAACAGGGGGAGCGGAGACCCAGTACTTC; cdr3_aa: CASSLRTGGAETQYF
clone_size: .; v_call: TRBV27; d_call: .; j_call: TRBJ1-5; cdr3_nt: TGTGCCAGCAGTTTGGAGGGCGTGGGCAATCAGCCCCAGCATTTT; cdr3_aa: CASSLEGVGNQPQHF
clone_size: .; v_call: TRBV5-5; d_call: .; j_call: TRBJ1-2; cdr3_nt: TGTGCCAGCAGTCTACGACAGAGCTATGGTGGCTACACCTTC; cdr3_aa: CASSLRQSYGGYTF
clone_size: .; v_call: TRBV9; d_call: TRBD2; j_call: TRBJ2-7; cdr3_nt: TGTGCCAGCAGCGCTAGCGGGAGCCCCAACGAGCAGTACTTC; cdr3_aa: CASSASGSPNEQYF
clone_size: .; v_call: TRBV6-6; d_call: .; j_call: TRBJ1-1; cdr3_nt: TGTGCCAGCAGTTACTCGGGGGTGAACACTGAAGCTTTCTTT; cdr3_aa: CASSYSGVNTEAFF
clone_size: .; v_call: TRBV7-8; d_call: .; j_call: TRBJ2-7; cdr3_nt: TGTGCCAGCAGCCCTACCCGGGGGCTGATCTACGAGCAGTACTTC; cdr3_aa: CASSPTRGLIYEQYF
clone_size: .; v_call: TRBV10-3; d_call: TRBD2; j_call: TRBJ2-1; cdr3_nt: TGTGCCATCAGCCCCGGGACTAGCGGGAGGTCATATGAGCAGTTCTTC; cdr3_aa: CAISPGTSGRSYEQFF
clone_size: .; v_call: TRBV18; d_call: .; j_call: TRBJ2-5; cdr3_nt: TGTGCCAGCTCACCACGAGGTGGAGAGACCCAGTACTTC; cdr3_aa: CASSPRGGETQYF
clone_size: few; v_call: TRBV19; d_call: TRBD1; j_call: TRBJ1-1; cdr3_nt: TGTGCCAGTAGATCGACAGGGCGGAATACTGAAGCTTTCTTT; cdr3_aa: CASRSTGRNTEAFF
clone_size: .; v_call: TRBV29-1; d_call: .; j_call: TRBJ2-3; cdr3_nt: TGCAGCGTTTTCGTACCGGGACTCCAGCAGTATTTT; cdr3_aa: CSVFVPGLQQYF
clone_size: .; v_call: TRBV7-9; d_call: .; j_call: TRBJ2-7; cdr3_nt: TGTGCCAGCAGCCCCCCGGCCCCGTCCCACGAGCAGTACTTC; cdr3_aa: CASSPPAPSHEQYF
clone_size: .; v_call: TRBV29-1; d_call: TRBD1; j_call: TRBJ2-3; cdr3_nt: TGCAGCGGGACAGGGTTCTTCACAGATACGCAGTATTTT; cdr3_aa: CSGTGFFTDTQYF
clone_size: once; v_call: TRBV5-1; d_call: .; j_call: TRBJ2-5; cdr3_nt: TGCGCCAGCAGCTTGGAAGATCAAGAGACCCAGTACTTC; cdr3_aa: CASSLEDQETQYF
clone_size: .; v_call: TRBV18; d_call: TRBD1; j_call: TRBJ1-1; cdr3_nt: TGTGCCAGCTCACCCAGGGGGCGGACTGAAGCTTTCTTT; cdr3_aa: CASSPRGRTEAFF
clone_size: .; v_call: TRBV7-2; d_call: TRBD1; j_call: TRBJ2-7; cdr3_nt: TGTGCCAGCAGCTTGGTTGGGACAGGGGACTCCTACGAGCAGTACTTC; cdr3_aa: CASSLVGTGDSYEQYF
clone_size: .; v_call: TRBV7-9; d_call: .; j_call: TRBJ2-5; cdr3_nt: TGTGCCAGCAGCTCCGCTACGACAGGGCGGGGAGAGACCCAGTACTTC; cdr3_aa: CASSSATTGRGETQYF
clone_size: .; v_call: TRBV7-9; d_call: .; j_call: TRBJ2-2; cdr3_nt: TGTGCCAGCAGCCCTTTGGGGGCCGGGGAGCTGTTTTTT; cdr3_aa: CASSPLGAGELFF
clone_size: .; v_call: TRBV5-1; d_call: .; j_call: TRBJ2-5; cdr3_nt: TGCGCCAGCAGCTTGGCGACACGGGATAAAGAGACCCAGTACTTC; cdr3_aa: CASSLATRDKETQYF
clone_size: .; v_call: TRBV5-1; d_call: .; j_call: TRBJ1-2; cdr3_nt: TGCGCCAGCAGCAGGACTGCTTCCCTTACCTATGGCTACACCTTC; cdr3_aa: CASSRTASLTYGYTF
clone_size: .; v_call: TRBV7-8; d_call: TRBD2; j_call: TRBJ2-1; cdr3_nt: TGTGCCAGCAGCTTCTTCAGACTAGCGGGACCTCAGGATGAGCAGTTCTTC; cdr3_aa: CASSFFRLAGPQDEQFF
clone_size: .; v_call: TRBV11-2; d_call: TRBD1; j_call: TRBJ2-5; cdr3_nt: TGTGCCAGCAGCCGGACAGGGGTCCAAGAGACCCAGTACTTC; cdr3_aa: CASSRTGVQETQYF
clone_size: .; v_call: TRBV15; d_call: TRBD1; j_call: TRBJ2-7; cdr3_nt: TGTGCCACCAGCAGAGAACAGGGGGGATTTGACGAGCAGTACTTC; cdr3_aa: CATSREQGGFDEQYF
clone_size: .; v_call: TRBV5-1; d_call: .; j_call: TRBJ1-2; cdr3_nt: TGCGCCAGCAGCTTGGGGACAGCCTTCTATGGCTACACCTTC; cdr3_aa: CASSLGTAFYGYTF
clone_size: .; v_call: TRBV15; d_call: .; j_call: TRBJ1-4; cdr3_nt: TGTGCCACCAGCAAAATTTCCCATGGTAATGAAAAACTGTTTTTT; cdr3_aa: CATSKISHGNEKLFF
clone_size: .; v_call: TRBV29-1; d_call: .; j_call: TRBJ1-2; cdr3_nt: TGCAGCGTTGAGGCGAACTATGGCTACACCTTC; cdr3_aa: CSVEANYGYTF
clone_size: .; v_call: TRBV5-1; d_call: TRBD1; j_call: TRBJ2-7; cdr3_nt: TGCGCCAGCAGCCTCCGGACAGGAGCTACCTACGAGCAGTACTTC; cdr3_aa: CASSLRTGATYEQYF
clone_size: .; v_call: TRBV2; d_call: TRBD1; j_call: TRBJ1-1; cdr3_nt: TGTGCCAGCAGTGGACAGGGGGCCCTCAACACTGAAGCTTTCTTT; cdr3_aa: CASSGQGALNTEAFF
clone_size: .; v_call: TRBV27; d_call: .; j_call: TRBJ2-5; cdr3_nt: TGTGCCAGCAGTTTCCGGGAGACCCAGTACTTC; cdr3_aa: CASSFRETQYF
clone_size: .; v_call: TRBV30; d_call: .; j_call: TRBJ1-1; cdr3_nt: TGTGCCTGGAGTGTACGGCTTTTTGGGGATGAAGCTTTCTTT; cdr3_aa: CAWSVRLFGDEAFF
clone_size: .; v_call: TRBV7-8; d_call: TRBD1; j_call: TRBJ1-1; cdr3_nt: TGTGCCAGCAGCTTACGGAGACAGGGGAACACTGAAGCTTTCTTT; cdr3_aa: CASSLRRQGNTEAFF
clone_size: few; v_call: TRBV7-2; d_call: TRBD1; j_call: TRBJ2-2; cdr3_nt: TGTGCCAGCAGCCCACTGACAGGGGTCACCGGGGAGCTGTTTTTT; cdr3_aa: CASSPLTGVTGELFF
clone_size: .; v_call: TRBV5-5; d_call: .; j_call: TRBJ2-2; cdr3_nt: TGTGCCAGCAGTGACGATCCTACCGGGGAGCTGTTTTTT; cdr3_aa: CASSDDPTGELFF
clone_size: .; v_call: TRBV7-9; d_call: TRBD2; j_call: TRBJ2-5; cdr3_nt: TGTGCCAGCAGCTTTAGTAGCGGGAGAGAGACCCAGTACTTC; cdr3_aa: CASSFSSGRETQYF
clone_size: .; v_call: TRBV6-5; d_call: TRBD1; j_call: TRBJ1-1; cdr3_nt: TGTGCCAGCAGAGAAGACAGGGCCAACACTGAAGCTTTCTTT; cdr3_aa: CASREDRANTEAFF
clone_size: .; v_call: TRBV15; d_call: .; j_call: TRBJ2-7; cdr3_nt: TGTGCCACCAGCAGAGACGGCACAGGATTGGGGTCCGAGCAGTACTTC; cdr3_aa: CATSRDGTGLGSEQYF
clone_size: few; v_call: TRBV29-1; d_call: .; j_call: TRBJ1-5; cdr3_nt: TGCAGCGTTGTGGAACAGCCCCAGCATTTT; cdr3_aa: CSVVEQPQHF
clone_size: .; v_call: TRBV5-4; d_call: .; j_call: TRBJ2-5; cdr3_nt: TGTGCCAGCAGCTTGAGGGGAGCAGAAGAGACCCAGTACTTC; cdr3_aa: CASSLRGAEETQYF
clone_size: .; v_call: TRBV12-5; d_call: TRBD1; j_call: TRBJ1-1; cdr3_nt: TGTGCTAGTGGTTTGGGACAGGGGTTGCCTGAAGCTTTCTTT; cdr3_aa: CASGLGQGLPEAFF
clone_size: .; v_call: TRBV6-1; d_call: TRBD1; j_call: TRBJ1-2; cdr3_nt: TGTGCCAGCAGTGATAGGGACAGGTATGGCTACACCTTC; cdr3_aa: CASSDRDRYGYTF
clone_size: .; v_call: TRBV6-6; d_call: .; j_call: TRBJ2-7; cdr3_nt: TGTGCCAGCAGTTACGCGGCAGGGGCCGCCTACGAGCAGTACTTC; cdr3_aa: CASSYAAGAAYEQYF
clone_size: .; v_call: TRBV28; d_call: TRBD1; j_call: TRBJ1-5; cdr3_nt: TGTGCCAGCAGTTTAACAGGGGGCCAGCCCCAGCATTTT; cdr3_aa: CASSLTGGQPQHF
clone_size: .; v_call: TRBV30; d_call: .; j_call: TRBJ1-6; cdr3_nt: TGTGCCTGGAGTGTAAATTTACAGACCAATTCACCCCTCCACTTT; cdr3_aa: CAWSVNLQTNSPLHF
clone_size: .; v_call: TRBV19; d_call: .; j_call: TRBJ1-5; cdr3_nt: TGTGCCAGTAGTATCAGGGCTTCGAGCAATCAGCCCCAGCATTTT; cdr3_aa: CASSIRASSNQPQHF
clone_size: .; v_call: TRBV7-6; d_call: .; j_call: TRBJ2-6; cdr3_nt: TGTGCCAGCAGCTTAGAAGCCTCTGGGGCCAACGTCCTGACTTTC; cdr3_aa: CASSLEASGANVLTF
clone_size: once; v_call: TRBV7-6; d_call: .; j_call: TRBJ2-3; cdr3_nt: TGTGCCAGCAACCGAGGGGGACCCACAGATACGCAGTATTTT; cdr3_aa: CASNRGGPTDTQYF
clone_size: .; v_call: TRBV6-5; d_call: TRBD2; j_call: TRBJ2-1; cdr3_nt: TGTGCCAGCAAGGAGCGGGAGCTTCCCTACAATGAGCAGTTCTTC; cdr3_aa: CASKERELPYNEQFF
clone_size: .; v_call: TRBV5-6; d_call: .; j_call: TRBJ1-5; cdr3_nt: TGTGCCAGCAGCGCGGGACGGAATCAGCCCCAGCATTTT; cdr3_aa: CASSAGRNQPQHF
clone_size: .; v_call: TRBV27; d_call: .; j_call: TRBJ1-4; cdr3_nt: TGTGCCAGCAGTCTTCAGGGCTCCGCGAGGGGGGCAAAACTGTTTTTT; cdr3_aa: CASSLQGSARGAKLFF